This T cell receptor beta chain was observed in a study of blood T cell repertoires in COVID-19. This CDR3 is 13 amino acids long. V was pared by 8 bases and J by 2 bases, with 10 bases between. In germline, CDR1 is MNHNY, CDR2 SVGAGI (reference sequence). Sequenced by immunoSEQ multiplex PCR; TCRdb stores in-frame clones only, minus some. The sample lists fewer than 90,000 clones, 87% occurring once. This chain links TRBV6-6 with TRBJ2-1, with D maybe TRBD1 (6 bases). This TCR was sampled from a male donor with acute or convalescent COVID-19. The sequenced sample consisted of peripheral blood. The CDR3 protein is CASRQGTYNEQFF. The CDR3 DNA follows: TGTGCCAGCCGGCAGGGGACCTACAATGAGCAGTTCTTC.